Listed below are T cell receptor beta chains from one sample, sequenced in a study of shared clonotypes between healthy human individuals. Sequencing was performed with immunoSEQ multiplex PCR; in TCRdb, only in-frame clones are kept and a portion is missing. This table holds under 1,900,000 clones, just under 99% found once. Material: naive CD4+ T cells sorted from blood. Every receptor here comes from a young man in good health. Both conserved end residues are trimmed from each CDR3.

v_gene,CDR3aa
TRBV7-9,ASSLSPGQLAKNIQY
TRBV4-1,ASSREGGTMRNEKLF
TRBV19,ASSIPSGSSYNEQF
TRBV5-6,ASSVAGGPYNEQF
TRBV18,ASSPPSGRAEGTQY
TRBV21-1,ASSKARGPYEQY
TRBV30,ASGPSPGTEAF
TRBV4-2,ASSQDRLAANTGELF
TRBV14,ASSQTSGRAFEQF
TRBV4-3,ASSQESQGYAGELF
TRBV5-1,ASSLVASGSTDTQY
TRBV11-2,ASSPLFRAEQETQY
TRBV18,ASSPKIRGGLAGRNEQF
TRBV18,ASSRASGSSTGELF
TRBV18,ASSPYGNPSTDTQY
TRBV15,ATSIPDRSTDTQY
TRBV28,ASRSSGGESYEQY
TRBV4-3,ASSQEVLTGATDTQY
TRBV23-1,ASSRGQGPYSGNTIY
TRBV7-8,ASSPTLGTSGAPTQY
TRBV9,ASSVAGTSRNTGELF
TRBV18,ASSGLAGAQETQY
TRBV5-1,ASSLRPDNEQF
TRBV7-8,ASSLVGPYEQY
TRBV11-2,ASSLTSVGGSSYEQY
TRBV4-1,ASSQATMGSTDTQY
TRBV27,ASSSRSSGRGETQY
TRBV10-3,AISQQLSGSGEQF
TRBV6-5,ACSWTSGFTDTQY
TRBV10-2,ATHQGSYEQY
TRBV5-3,ARSSQRTELYEQY
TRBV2,ASSRDRVTYEQY
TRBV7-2,ASSFTAVGSQPQH
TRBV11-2,ASRQPGRAGGFEQF
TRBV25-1,ASSGDSINYGYT
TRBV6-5,ASSPTSGRREQY
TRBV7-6,ASSLTETQY
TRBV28,ASRSGANVLT
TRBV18,ASSNLREPAYNEQF
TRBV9,ASSVALSWTSGYNEQF